This TCR beta chain appears in the sequencing data of a study of T cells in women clearing cervical HPV infection. As to this clone: The missing CDR3 end, 3 residues past where the read stops, is filled in from the germline J gene.

CDR1 and CDR2 (germline): DFQATT, SNEGSKA (reference sequence). This CDR3 spans 15 amino acids. Trimming at V came to 1 base and at J to 4 bases, leaving 8 bases not matched to a gene. Generated by immunoSEQ multiplex PCR, the TCRdb table keeps only in-frame clones and is missing some. The sample has around 39,000 clones; the top ten hold roughly 3.5%. The sequence derives from a woman between 18 and 70 years old with a cervical HPV16 infection that either progressed to CIN3+ or cleared (not recorded which). The rearrangement uses TRBV20-1 and TRBJ2-5, with 8 bases aligning to TRBD2. Sequences were obtained from blood buffy coat. The DNA read from the CDR3 is TGCAGTGCTAGAGCCGGGGGGGCCTGGGGAGAGACC. This gives the protein CSARAGGAWGET. The CDR3 reads in full as CSARAGGAWGETQYF.